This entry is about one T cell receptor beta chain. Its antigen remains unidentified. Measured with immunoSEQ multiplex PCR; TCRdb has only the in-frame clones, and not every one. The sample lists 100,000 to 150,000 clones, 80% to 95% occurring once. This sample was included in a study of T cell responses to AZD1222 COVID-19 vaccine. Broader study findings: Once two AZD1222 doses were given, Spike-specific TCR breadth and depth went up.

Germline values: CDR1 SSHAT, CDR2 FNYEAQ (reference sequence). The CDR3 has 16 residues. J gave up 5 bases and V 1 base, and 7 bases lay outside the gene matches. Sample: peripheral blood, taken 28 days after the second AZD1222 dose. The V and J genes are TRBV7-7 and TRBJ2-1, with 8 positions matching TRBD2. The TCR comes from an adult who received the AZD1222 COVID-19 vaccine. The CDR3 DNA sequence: TGTGCCAGCAGCTTAGGGCCGGGGGGGCGGAACAATGAGCAGTTCTTC. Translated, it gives CASSLGPGGRNNEQFF.